This T cell receptor (beta chain) comes out of a study of early T cells in non-severe SARS-CoV-2 infection. Study overall: Sequencing was performed on bulk RNA from unsorted whole blood, leaving chains unpaired.

V lost 3 bases and J lost 8, with 10 bases in between. The CDR3 contains 13 residues. Germline lookup yields CDR1 MNHEY and CDR2 SMNVEV (reference sequence). This clonotype was recorded at least ten times. Its antigen is unknown. Attached unique molecular identifiers marked individual cDNA molecules. From the 5' RACE reads, TCRdb called clonotypes with MiXCR, one entry per CDR3 protein. The repertoire holds approximately 81,000 distinct CDR3 sequences, with about 13% as singletons. Overall study results and limits: VDJdb matching skewed toward anti-spike CD8 responses, missing private and CD4 specificities.

This rearrangement joins TRBV27 to TRBJ1-4, with D perhaps TRBD1 (6 bases). The clonotype was recovered from an adult who was a healthcare worker with PCR-confirmed SARS-CoV-2 infection or an uninfected control (not recorded which). Sequencing was performed on whole blood. The CDR3 region is CASSLGHLEKLFF. The DNA for the CDR3 is TGTGCCAGCAGTTTGGGACACTTAGAAAAACTGTTTTTT.